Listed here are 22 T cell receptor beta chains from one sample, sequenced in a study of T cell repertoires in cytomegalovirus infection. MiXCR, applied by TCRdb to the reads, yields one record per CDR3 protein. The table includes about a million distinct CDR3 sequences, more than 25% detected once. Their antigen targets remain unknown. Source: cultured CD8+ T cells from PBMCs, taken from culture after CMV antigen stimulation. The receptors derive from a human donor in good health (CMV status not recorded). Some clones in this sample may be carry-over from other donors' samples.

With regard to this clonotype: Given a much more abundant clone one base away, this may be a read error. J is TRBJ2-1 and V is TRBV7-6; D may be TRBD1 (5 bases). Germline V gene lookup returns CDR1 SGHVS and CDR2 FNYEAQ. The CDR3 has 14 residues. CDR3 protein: CASSISTGHNEQLF. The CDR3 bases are TGTGCCAGCAGCATTAGTACCGGACACAATGAGCAGCTCTTC.

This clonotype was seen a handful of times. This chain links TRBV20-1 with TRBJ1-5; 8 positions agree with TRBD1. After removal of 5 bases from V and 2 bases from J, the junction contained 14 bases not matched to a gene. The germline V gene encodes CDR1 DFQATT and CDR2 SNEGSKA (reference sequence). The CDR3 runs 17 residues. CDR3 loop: CSASPNLDRGGNQPQHF. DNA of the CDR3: TGCAGTGCTTCTCCGAATCTAGACAGGGGAGGCAATCAGCCCCAGCATTTT.

The CDR3 protein is CASSEGRQAFF. The CDR3 nucleotides read TGTGCCAGCAGTGAAGGGAGGCAAGCTTTCTTT. This chain links TRBV25-1 with TRBJ1-1; D unclear. V lost 2 bases and J 9 bases, leaving 7 bases between the germline ends. The germline gives CDR1 MGHDK, CDR2 SYGVNS. The CDR3 runs 11 residues.

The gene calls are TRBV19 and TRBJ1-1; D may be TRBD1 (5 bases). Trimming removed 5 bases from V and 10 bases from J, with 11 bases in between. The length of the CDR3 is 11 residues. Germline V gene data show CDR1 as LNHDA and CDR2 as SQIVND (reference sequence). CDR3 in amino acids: CASSPGQRAFF. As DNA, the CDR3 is TGTGCCAGTAGTCCAGGGCAGAGAGCTTTCTTT.

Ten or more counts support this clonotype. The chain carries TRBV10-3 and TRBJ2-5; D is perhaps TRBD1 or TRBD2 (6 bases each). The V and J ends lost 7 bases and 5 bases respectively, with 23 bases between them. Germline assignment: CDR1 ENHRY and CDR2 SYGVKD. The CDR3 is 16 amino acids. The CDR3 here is CAIMSGGRGRGETQYF. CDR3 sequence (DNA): TGTGCCATCATGTCAGGAGGGCGGGGTAGGGGGGAGACCCAGTACTTC.

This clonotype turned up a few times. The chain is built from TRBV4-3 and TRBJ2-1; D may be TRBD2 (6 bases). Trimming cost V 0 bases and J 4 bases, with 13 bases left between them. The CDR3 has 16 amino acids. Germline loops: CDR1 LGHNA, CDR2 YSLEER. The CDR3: CASSQERLARYNEQFF. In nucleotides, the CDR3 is TGCGCCAGCAGCCAAGAACGGCTAGCGCGGTACAATGAGCAGTTCTTC.

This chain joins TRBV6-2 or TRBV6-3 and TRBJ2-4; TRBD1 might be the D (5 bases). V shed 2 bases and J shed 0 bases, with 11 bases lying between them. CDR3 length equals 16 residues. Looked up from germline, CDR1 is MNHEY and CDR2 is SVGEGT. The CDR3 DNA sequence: TGTGCCAGCAGTTACGGTTTGGGGCTAGCCAAAAACATTCAGTACTTC. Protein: CASSYGLGLAKNIQYF.

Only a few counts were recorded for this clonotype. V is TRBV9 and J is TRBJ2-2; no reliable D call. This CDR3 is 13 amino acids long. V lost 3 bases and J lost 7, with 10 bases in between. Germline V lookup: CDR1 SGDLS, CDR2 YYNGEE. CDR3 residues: CASSGDRFGELFF. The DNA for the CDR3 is TGTGCCAGCAGCGGAGATCGTTTCGGGGAGCTGTTTTTT.

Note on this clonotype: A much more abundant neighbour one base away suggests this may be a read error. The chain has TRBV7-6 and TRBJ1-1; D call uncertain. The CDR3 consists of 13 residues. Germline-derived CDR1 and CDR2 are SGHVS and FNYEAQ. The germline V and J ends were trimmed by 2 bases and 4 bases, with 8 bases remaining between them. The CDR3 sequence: CASSLYEITEAFF. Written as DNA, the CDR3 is TGTGCCAGCAGCTTATATGAGATCACTGAAGCTTTCTTT.

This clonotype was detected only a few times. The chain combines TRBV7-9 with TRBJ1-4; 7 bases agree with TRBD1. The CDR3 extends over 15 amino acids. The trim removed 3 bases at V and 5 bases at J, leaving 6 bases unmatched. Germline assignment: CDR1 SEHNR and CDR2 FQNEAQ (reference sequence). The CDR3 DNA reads TGTGCCAGCAGCTTCGGCGCACAGGGGAATGAAAAACTGTTTTTT. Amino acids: CASSFGAQGNEKLFF.

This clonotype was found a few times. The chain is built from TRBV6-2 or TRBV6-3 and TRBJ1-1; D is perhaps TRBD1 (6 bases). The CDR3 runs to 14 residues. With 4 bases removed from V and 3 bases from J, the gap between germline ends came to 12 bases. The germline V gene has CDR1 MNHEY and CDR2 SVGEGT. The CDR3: CASSSTGLDTEAFF. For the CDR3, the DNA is TGTGCCAGCAGTTCCACAGGGTTGGACACTGAAGCTTTCTTT.

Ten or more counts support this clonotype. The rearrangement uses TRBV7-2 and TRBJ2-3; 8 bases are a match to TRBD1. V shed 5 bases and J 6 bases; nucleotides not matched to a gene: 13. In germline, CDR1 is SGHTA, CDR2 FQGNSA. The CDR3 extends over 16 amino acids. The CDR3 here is CASSPTGGSLSDTQYF. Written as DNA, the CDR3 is TGTGCCAGCAGCCCAACAGGGGGTTCTTTATCGGATACGCAGTATTTT. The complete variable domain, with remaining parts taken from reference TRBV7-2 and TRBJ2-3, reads GAGVSQSPSNKVTEKGKDVELRCDPISGHTALYWYRQSLGQGLEFLIYFQGNSAPDKSGLPSDRFSAERTGGSVSTLTIQRTQQEDSAVYLCASSPTGGSLSDTQYFGPGTRLTVL.

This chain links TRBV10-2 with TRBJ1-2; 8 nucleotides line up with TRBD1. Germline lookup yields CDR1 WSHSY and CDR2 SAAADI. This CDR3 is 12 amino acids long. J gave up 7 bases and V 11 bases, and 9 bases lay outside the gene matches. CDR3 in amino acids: CAAGDRGLGYTF. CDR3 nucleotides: TGCGCCGCGGGTGACAGGGGACTTGGCTACACCTTC.

In DNA form, the CDR3 reads TGTGCCAGCAGTTACGCAGCAGCAAACTATGGCTACACCTTC. As protein: CASSYAAANYGYTF. The chain employs TRBV6-5 and TRBJ1-2; no firm D call. The germline V gene has CDR1 MNHEY and CDR2 SVGAGI. The length of the CDR3 is 14 residues. V lost 2 bases, J lost 2 bases, and 9 bases lay in between.

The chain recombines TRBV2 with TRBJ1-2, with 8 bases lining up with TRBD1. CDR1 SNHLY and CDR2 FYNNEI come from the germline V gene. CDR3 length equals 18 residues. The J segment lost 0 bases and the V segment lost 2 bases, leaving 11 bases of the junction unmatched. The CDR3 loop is CASSERGLGQGPNYGYTF. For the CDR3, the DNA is TGTGCCAGCAGTGAAAGGGGCCTAGGACAGGGCCCTAACTATGGCTACACCTTC.

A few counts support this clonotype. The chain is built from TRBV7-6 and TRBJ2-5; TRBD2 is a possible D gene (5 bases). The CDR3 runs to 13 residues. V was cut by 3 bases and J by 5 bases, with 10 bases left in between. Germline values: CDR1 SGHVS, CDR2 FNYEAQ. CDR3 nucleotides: TGTGCCAGCAGCTTCGGGATTGAGGAGACCCAGTACTTC. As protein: CASSFGIEETQYF.

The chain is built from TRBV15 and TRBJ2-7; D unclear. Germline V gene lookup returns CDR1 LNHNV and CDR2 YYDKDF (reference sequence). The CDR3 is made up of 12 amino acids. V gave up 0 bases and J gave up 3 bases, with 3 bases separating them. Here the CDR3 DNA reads TGTGCCACCAGCAGAGACAGCTACGAGCAGTACTTC. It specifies CATSRDSYEQYF.

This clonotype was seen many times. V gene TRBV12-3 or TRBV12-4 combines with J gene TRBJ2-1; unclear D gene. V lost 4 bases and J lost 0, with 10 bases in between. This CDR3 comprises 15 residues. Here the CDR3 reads CASSSPRSSYNEQFF. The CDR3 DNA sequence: TGTGCCAGCAGTTCCCCCAGGAGCTCCTACAATGAGCAGTTCTTC.

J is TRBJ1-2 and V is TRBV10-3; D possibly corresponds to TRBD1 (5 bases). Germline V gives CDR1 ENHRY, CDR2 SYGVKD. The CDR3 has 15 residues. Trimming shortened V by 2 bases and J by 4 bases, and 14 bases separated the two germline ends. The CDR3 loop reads CAISETLGRTYGYTF. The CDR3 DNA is TGTGCCATCAGTGAGACCTTGGGGCGGACCTATGGCTACACCTTC.

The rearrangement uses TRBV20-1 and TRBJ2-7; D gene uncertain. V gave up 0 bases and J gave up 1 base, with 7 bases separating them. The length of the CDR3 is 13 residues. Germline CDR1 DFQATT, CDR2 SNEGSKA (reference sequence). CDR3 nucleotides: TGCAGTGCTAGAGATCCCTCGTCCTACGAGCAGTACGTC. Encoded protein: CSARDPSSYEQYV.

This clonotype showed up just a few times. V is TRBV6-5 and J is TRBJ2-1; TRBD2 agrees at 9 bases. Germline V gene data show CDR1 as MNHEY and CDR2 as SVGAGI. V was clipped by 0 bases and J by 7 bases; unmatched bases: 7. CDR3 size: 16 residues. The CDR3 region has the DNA TGTGCCAGCAGTTACTCGGCGGGGGGGGGTCAAAATGAGCAGTTCTTC. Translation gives CASSYSAGGGQNEQFF.

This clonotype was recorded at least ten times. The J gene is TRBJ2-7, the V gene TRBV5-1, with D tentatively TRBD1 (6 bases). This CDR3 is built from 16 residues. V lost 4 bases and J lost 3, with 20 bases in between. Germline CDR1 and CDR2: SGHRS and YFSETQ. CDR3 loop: CASSPGQGQTFYEQYV. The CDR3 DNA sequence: TGCGCCAGCAGCCCCGGTCAGGGGCAAACCTTCTACGAGCAGTACGTC.